This T cell receptor beta chain was identified during a study of T cells in Graves' hyperthyroidism and ophthalmopathy. This clonotype was found many times. The study based diagnoses on clinical symptoms, serum thyroxine and TRAb, thyroid ultrasound and orbital computed tomography. CDR3 size: 15 residues. V was shortened by 5 bases and J by 5 bases, with 20 bases between the two germline ends. The germline V gene encodes CDR1 SGHRS and CDR2 YFSETQ. The investigators amplified TCR beta CDR3 regions from RNA transcripts. TCR CDR3 underwent first-round RT-PCR with the HTBI primer set. From the multiplex PCR reads, TCRdb called clonotypes with MiXCR, one entry per CDR3 protein. The table has 300,000 or so distinct CDR3 sequences, over 20% seen once.

The sequenced material came from blood. The receptor's source is a woman in her fifties or sixties with Graves' hyperthyroidism. The chain has TRBV5-1 and TRBJ2-7; D is possibly TRBD2 (6 bases). The CDR3 region has the DNA TGCGCCAGCAGATGGGCTAGCGTTGGGTCTGACGAGCAGTACTTC. Its translation: CASRWASVGSDEQYF. Looking up the rest from reference TRBV5-1 and TRBJ2-7 gives the full variable domain: KAGVTQTPRYLIKTRGQQVTLSCSPISGHRSVSWYQQTPGQGLQFLFEYFSETQRNKGNFPGRFSGRQFSNSRSEMNVSTLELGDSALYLCASRWASVGSDEQYFGPGTRLTVT.